This entry lists 5 T cell receptor beta chains sequenced from one sample in a study of Graves' ophthalmopathy and Graves' hyperthyroidism. CDR3 regions of TCR beta were amplified from RNA transcripts. Second-round multiplex PCR came after a first-round RT-PCR that employed HTBI primers. TCRdb re-called the multiplex PCR reads through MiXCR, storing one row per CDR3 protein. Of over a million distinct CDR3 sequences in the sample, 35% to 40% were seen once. The sample was peripheral blood or thyroid tissue (not recorded which). These receptor sequences come from an adult man with Graves' hyperthyroidism.

With respect to this clonotype: This clone may be a read error of a much larger clone one base away. This chain links TRBV5-1 with TRBJ2-7; a weak D match, TRBD2 (7 bases). The CDR3 has 14 amino acids. Trimming shortened V by 5 bases and J by 0 bases, and 12 bases separated the two germline ends. From germline, CDR1 is SGHRS and CDR2 YFSETQ. CDR3 region: CASRGGASSYEQYF. CDR3 DNA sequence: TGCGCCAGCAGGGGGGGGGCGAGCTCCTACGAGCAGTACTTC.

The V and J genes are TRBV25-1 and TRBJ1-1; TRBD1 is a possible D gene (6 bases). The CDR3 covers 15 residues. Deletions cut 7 bases from V and 3 bases from J, with 18 bases between. CDR1 MGHDK and CDR2 SYGVNS come from the germline V gene. CDR3 sequence reads: CASILSQGFHTEAFF. CDR3 coding DNA: TGTGCCAGCATTTTATCACAGGGATTCCACACTGAAGCTTTCTTT.

Note on this clonotype: A clone one base away is much larger, so this may be a read error. V usage is TRBV25-1 and J usage is TRBJ2-7; 9 nucleotides line up with TRBD1. J was trimmed by 0 bases and V by 3 bases; bases with no gene match: 0. The germline CDR1 and CDR2 sequences are MGHDK and SYGVNS. This CDR3 comprises 14 residues. CDR3 residues: CASSEDRGSYEQYF. The CDR3 bases are TGTGCCAGCAGTGAGGACAGGGGCTCCTACGAGCAGTACTTC.

In the case of this clonotype: This may stem from a read error, because a much larger clone lies one nucleotide away. The chain carries TRBV7-2 and TRBJ2-5, with 7 bases identical to TRBD1. This CDR3 is built from 17 residues. From germline, CDR1 is SGHTA and CDR2 FQGNSA. The DNA of the CDR3 is TGTGCCGGCAGCCCAGGAAGGGGGCACTTACTCCAAGAGACCCAGTACTTC. It is translated as CAGSPGRGHLLQETQYF.

J is TRBJ2-7 and V is TRBV7-9; 7 nucleotides match TRBD1. Germline V gene data show CDR1 as SEHNR and CDR2 as FQNEAQ (reference sequence). Trimming took 11 bases from V and 0 from J; bases not matched to a gene: 25. The CDR3 is made up of 19 amino acids. This CDR3 is CAWSVGGSWWVSTSYEQYF. CDR3 in DNA: TGTGCCTGGAGTGTAGGGGGCAGTTGGTGGGTATCGACCTCCTACGAGCAGTACTTC.